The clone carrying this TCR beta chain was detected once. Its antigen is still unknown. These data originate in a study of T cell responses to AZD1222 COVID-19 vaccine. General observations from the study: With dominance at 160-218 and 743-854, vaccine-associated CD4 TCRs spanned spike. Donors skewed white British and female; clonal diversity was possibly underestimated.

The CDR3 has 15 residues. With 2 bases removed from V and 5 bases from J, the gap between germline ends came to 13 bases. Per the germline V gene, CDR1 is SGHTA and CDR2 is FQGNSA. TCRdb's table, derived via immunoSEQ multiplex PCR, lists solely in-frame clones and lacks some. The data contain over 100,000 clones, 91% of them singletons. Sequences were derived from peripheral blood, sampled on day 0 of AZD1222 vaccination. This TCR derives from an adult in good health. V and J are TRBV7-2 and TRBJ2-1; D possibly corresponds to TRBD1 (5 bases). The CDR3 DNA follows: TGTGCCAGCAGCTTACAGGTAGGGGCAGACAATGAGCAGTTCTTC. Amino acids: CASSLQVGADNEQFF. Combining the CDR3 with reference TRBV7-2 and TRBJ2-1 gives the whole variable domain GAGVSQSPSNKVTEKGKDVELRCDPISGHTALYWYRQSLGQGLEFLIYFQGNSAPDKSGLPSDRFSAERTGGSVSTLTIQRTQQEDSAVYLCASSLQVGADNEQFFGPGTRLTVL.